The present entry profiles one T cell receptor (beta chain) with its context. The antigen remains undetermined. Different DNA sequences within this sample yield the same CDR3. Clones were sequenced by immunoSEQ multiplex PCR, and TCRdb holds only the in-frame ones, with some missing. Found here are about 110,000 clones, roughly nine tenths of them singletons; the top ten hold around 7.5%. The record originates from a study of T cell responses to AZD1222 COVID-19 vaccine. Study-level results: Repertoires were collected only later (after the peak T cell response had occurred). Of the AZD1222 recipients, only six were seropositive at baseline. Clonal diversity may have been underestimated, and the donors were mostly white British, with more females than males.

J gave up 6 bases and V 8 bases, and 6 bases lay outside the gene matches. Germline loops: CDR1 LNHDA, CDR2 SQIVND (reference sequence). The length of the CDR3 is 13 residues. This chain joins TRBV19 and TRBJ1-5; 8 bases are a match to TRBD1. This TCR was sampled from an adult in good health. Here the sequenced sample was peripheral blood, taken on day 0 of AZD1222 vaccination. CDR3 amino acids: CASEDRAGQPQHF. DNA for the CDR3: TGTGCCAGTGAGGACAGGGCTGGTCAGCCCCAGCATTTT.